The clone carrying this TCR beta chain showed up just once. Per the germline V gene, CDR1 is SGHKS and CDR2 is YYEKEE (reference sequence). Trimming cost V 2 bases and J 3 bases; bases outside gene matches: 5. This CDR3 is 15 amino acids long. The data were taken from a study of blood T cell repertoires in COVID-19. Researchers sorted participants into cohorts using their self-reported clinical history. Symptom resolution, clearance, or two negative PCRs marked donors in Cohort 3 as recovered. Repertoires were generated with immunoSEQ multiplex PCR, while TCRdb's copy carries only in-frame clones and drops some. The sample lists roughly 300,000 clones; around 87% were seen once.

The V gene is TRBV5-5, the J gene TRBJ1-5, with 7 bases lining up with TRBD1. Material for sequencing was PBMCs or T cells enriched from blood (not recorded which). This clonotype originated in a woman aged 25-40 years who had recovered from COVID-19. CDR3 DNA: TGTGCCAGCAGCTTCGTAGGGGGCAACAATCAGCCCCAGCATTTT. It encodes CASSFVGGNNQPQHF.